The clone carrying this TCR beta chain appeared many times. The antigen remains unidentified. Each diagnosis drew on symptoms, thyroxine, TRAb, thyroid ultrasound and orbital computed tomography findings. Around 10 ml of fresh peripheral blood supplied the PBMCs. This sample stems from a study of T cells in Graves' hyperthyroidism and ophthalmopathy. The wider study: Once the initial diagnosis was made, peripheral blood was obtained before any treatment.

Amplified TCR beta CDR3 regions came from RNA transcripts. The HTBI primer set served for first-round RT-PCR of the TCR CDR3. TCRdb independently ran MiXCR on the multiplex PCR reads; one entry per CDR3 protein. Among hundreds of thousands of distinct CDR3 sequences listed, around 15% were seen once. This CDR3 has 15 amino acids. CDR1 and CDR2 (germline): SEHNR, FQNEAQ (reference sequence). The ends were cut back, 0 bases at V and 6 bases at J, with 14 bases in the middle. Study findings and constraints: Prediction of ophthalmopathy progression came a median approximately 6.6 months pre-onset.

The receptor's source is a woman in her late teens or twenties with Graves' hyperthyroidism. The chain links TRBV7-9 to TRBJ2-5, with TRBD1 as a possible D gene (6 bases). The material sequenced was blood. CDR3 in amino acids: CASSLAAAGEKTQYF. Here the CDR3 DNA reads TGTGCCAGCAGCTTAGCAGCAGCAGGGGAAAAGACCCAGTACTTC.